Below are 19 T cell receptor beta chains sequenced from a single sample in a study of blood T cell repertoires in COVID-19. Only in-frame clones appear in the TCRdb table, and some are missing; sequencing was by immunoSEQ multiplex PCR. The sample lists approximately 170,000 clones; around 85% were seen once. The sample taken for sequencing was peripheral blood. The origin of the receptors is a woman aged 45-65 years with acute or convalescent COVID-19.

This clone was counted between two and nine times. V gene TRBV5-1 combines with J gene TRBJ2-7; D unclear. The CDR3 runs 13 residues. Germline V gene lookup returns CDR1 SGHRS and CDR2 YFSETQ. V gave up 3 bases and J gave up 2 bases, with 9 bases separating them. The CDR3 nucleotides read TGCGCCAGCAGCTCGTCCGGAGCCTACGAGCAGTACTTC. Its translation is CASSSSGAYEQYF.

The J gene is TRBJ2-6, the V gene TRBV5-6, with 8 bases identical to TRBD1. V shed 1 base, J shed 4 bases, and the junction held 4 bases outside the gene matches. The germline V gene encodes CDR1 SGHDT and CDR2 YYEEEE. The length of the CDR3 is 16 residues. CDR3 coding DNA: TGTGCCAGCAGCTTGTCCCAGGGGGCAGGGGCCAACGTCCTGACTTTC. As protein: CASSLSQGAGANVLTF.

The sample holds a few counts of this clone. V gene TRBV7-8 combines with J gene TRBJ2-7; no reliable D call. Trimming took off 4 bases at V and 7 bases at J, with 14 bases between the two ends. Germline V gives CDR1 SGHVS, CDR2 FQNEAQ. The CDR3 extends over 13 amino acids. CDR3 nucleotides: TGTGCCAGCAGCTCCCTTAGCATCAAGGAGCAGTACTTC. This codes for CASSSLSIKEQYF.

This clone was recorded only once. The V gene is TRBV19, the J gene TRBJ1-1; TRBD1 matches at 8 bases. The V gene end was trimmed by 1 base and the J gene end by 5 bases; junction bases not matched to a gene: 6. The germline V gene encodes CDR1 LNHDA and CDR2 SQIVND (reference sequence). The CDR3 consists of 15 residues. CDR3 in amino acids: CASSIGRQGRTEAFF. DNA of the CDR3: TGTGCCAGTAGTATAGGGCGACAGGGGAGGACTGAAGCTTTCTTT.

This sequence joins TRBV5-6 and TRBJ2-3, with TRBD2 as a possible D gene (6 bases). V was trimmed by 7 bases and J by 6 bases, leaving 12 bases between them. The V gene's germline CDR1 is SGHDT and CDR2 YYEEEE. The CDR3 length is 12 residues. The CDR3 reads CASDGGWDTQYF. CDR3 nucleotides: TGTGCCAGCGATGGGGGGTGGGATACGCAGTATTTT.

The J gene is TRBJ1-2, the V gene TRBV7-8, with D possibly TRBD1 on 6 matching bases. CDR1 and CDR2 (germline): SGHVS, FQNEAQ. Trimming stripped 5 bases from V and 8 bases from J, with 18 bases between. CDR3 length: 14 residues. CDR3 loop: CASSTSRTARGYTF. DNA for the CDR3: TGTGCCAGCAGCACCTCCCGGACAGCGCGGGGCTACACCTTC.

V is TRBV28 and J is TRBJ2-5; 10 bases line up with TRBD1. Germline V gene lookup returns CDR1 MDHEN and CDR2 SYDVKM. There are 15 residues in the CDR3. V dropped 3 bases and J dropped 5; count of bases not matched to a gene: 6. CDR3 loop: CASSLSGTGAETQYF. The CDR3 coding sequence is TGTGCCAGCAGTTTGTCCGGGACAGGGGCTGAGACCCAGTACTTC.

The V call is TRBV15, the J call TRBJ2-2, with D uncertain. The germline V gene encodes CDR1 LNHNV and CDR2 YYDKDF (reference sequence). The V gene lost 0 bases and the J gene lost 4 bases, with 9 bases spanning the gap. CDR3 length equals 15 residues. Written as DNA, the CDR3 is TGTGCCACCAGCAGAGATCTTGGCAGCACCGGGGAGCTGTTTTTT. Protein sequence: CATSRDLGSTGELFF.

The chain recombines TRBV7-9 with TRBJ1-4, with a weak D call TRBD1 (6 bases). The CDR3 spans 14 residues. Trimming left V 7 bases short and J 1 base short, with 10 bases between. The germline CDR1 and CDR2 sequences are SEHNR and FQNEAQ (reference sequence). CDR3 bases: TGTGCCAGCACCTTGGACAGAACTAATGAAAAACTGTTTTTT. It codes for CASTLDRTNEKLFF.

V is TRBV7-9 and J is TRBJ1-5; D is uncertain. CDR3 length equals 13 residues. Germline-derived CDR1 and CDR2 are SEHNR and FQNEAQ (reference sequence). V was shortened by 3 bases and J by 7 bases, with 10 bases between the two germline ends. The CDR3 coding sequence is TGTGCCAGCAGCTTGGAGGGTCGGCAGCCCCAGCATTTT. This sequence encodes CASSLEGRQPQHF. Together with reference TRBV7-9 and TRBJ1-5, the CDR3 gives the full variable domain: DTGVSQNPRHKITKRGQNVTFRCDPISEHNRLYWYRQTLGQGPEFLTYFQNEAQLEKSRLLSDRFSAERPKGSFSTLEIQRTEQGDSAMYLCASSLEGRQPQHFGDGTRLSIL.

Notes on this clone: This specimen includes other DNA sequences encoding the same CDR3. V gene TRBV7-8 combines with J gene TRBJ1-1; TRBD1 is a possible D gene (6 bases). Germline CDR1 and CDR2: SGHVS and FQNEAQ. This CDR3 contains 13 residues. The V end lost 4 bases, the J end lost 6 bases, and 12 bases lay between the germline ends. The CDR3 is CASSSLRGAEAFF. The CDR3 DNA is TGTGCCAGCAGCTCGCTCAGGGGCGCTGAAGCTTTCTTT.

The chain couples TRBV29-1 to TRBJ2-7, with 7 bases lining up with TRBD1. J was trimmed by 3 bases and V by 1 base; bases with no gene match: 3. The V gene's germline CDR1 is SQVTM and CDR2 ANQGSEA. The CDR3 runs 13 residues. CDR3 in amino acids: CSVEGQGNYEQYF. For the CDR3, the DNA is TGCAGCGTTGAAGGACAGGGAAACTACGAGCAGTACTTC.

CDR3 in amino acids: CASSYTSSFAKNIQYF. CDR3 DNA: TGTGCCAGCAGTTACACTAGCTCTTTCGCCAAAAACATTCAGTACTTC. The chain carries TRBV28 and TRBJ2-4; D may be TRBD2 (6 bases). With 4 bases removed from V and 1 base from J, the gap between germline ends came to 14 bases. The CDR3 extends over 16 amino acids. From germline, CDR1 is MDHEN and CDR2 SYDVKM. Looking up the rest from reference TRBV28 and TRBJ2-4 gives the full variable domain: DVKVTQSSRYLVKRTGEKVFLECVQDMDHENMFWYRQDPGLGLRLIYFSYDVKMKEKGDIPEGYSVSREKKERFSLILESASTNQTSMYLCASSYTSSFAKNIQYFGAGTRLSVL.

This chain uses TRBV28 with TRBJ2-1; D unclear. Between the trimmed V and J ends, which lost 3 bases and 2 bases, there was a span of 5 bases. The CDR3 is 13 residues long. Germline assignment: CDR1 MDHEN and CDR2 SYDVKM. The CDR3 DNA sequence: TGTGCCAGCAGTTTGCAGACCTACAATGAGCAGTTCTTC. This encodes CASSLQTYNEQFF.

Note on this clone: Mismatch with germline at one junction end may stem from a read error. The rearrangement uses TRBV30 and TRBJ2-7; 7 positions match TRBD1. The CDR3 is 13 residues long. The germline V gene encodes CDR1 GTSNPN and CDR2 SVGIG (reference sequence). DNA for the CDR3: TGTGCCTGGAGCGAACTCTCGGGACAGCCAGGATCCTTC. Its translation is CAWSELSGQPGSF.

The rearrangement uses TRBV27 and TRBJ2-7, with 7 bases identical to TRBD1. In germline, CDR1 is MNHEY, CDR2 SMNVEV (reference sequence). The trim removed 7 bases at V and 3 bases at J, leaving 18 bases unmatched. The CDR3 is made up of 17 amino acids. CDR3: CASTPRGRDRRNYEQYF. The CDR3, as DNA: TGTGCCAGCACCCCACGGGGCCGGGACAGAAGAAACTACGAGCAGTACTTC.

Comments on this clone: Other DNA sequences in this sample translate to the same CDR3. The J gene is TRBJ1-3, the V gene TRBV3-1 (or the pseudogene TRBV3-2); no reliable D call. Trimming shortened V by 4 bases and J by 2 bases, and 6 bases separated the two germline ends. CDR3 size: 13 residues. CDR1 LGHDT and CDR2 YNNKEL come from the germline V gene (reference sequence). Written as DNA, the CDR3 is TGTGCCAGCAGCCGAGGGACTGGAAACACCATATATTTT. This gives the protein CASSRGTGNTIYF.

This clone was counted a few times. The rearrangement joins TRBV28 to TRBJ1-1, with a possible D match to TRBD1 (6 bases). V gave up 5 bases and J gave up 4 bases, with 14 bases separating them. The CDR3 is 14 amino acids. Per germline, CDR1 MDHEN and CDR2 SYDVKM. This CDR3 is CASSLLGGATEAFF. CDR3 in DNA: TGTGCCAGCAGTCTTCTTGGGGGGGCCACTGAAGCTTTCTTT.

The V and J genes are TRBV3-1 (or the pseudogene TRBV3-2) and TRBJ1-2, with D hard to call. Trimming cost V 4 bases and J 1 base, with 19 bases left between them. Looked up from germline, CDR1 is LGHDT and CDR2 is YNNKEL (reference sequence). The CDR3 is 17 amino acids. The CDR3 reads CASSPSLGDSNNYGYTF. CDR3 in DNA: TGTGCCAGCAGCCCTTCCCTCGGGGATTCGAATAACTATGGCTACACCTTC.